These 24 T cell receptor beta chains share one sample of origin, sequenced in a study of T cell responses to AZD1222 COVID-19 vaccine (dated by TCRdb to about 2021). Libraries were prepared through the immunoSEQ multiplex PCR assay. The table was pulled from immuneACCESS by TCRdb, which kept in-frame rearrangements only. Such tables lose some clones; where checked, under half of the loss comes from unresolved V genes, and the rest has no known cause. The sample includes 120,000 or so clones, with roughly 90% observed a single time. Jointly, the top ten make up over 7.5% of the sample. The time point label on this specimen signifies: about 28 days (+/-7) after the second vaccine dose. The sequenced sample was peripheral blood, obtained 28 days after the second AZD1222 dose. Receptors originate from an adult who received the AZD1222 COVID-19 vaccine.

V and J are TRBV6-5 and TRBJ1-5; no firm D call. Trimming pared 4 bases from V and 6 bases from J, leaving 7 bases between. The CDR3 totals 12 residues. Germline CDR1 is MNHEY and CDR2 is SVGAGI. CDR3 sequence: CASSSSSQPQHF. The DNA for the CDR3 is TGTGCCAGCAGTTCCTCCAGTCAGCCCCAGCATTTT.

This sequence joins TRBV18 and TRBJ1-4; 7 bases align to TRBD1. Germline loops: CDR1 KGHSH, CDR2 LQKENI. After removal of 5 bases from V and 5 bases from J, the junction contained 11 bases not matched to a gene. This CDR3 is 16 amino acids long. CDR3 sequence (DNA): TGTGCCAGCTCATTTAACCGGGGACAGCAGAATGAAAAACTGTTTTTT. It encodes CASSFNRGQQNEKLFF.

This rearrangement joins TRBV2 to TRBJ2-7, with D possibly matching TRBD2 (5 bases). The length of the CDR3 is 15 residues. V was clipped by 3 bases and J by 0 bases, with 12 bases between them. Germline CDR1 is SNHLY and CDR2 is FYNNEI. The CDR3: CASSEEAGSSYEQYF. CDR3 coding DNA: TGTGCCAGCAGTGAGGAGGCCGGTAGCTCCTACGAGCAGTACTTC.

This chain uses TRBV6-5 with TRBJ2-5, with 14 bases that match TRBD2. The germline CDR1 and CDR2 sequences are MNHEY and SVGAGI. The CDR3 contains 15 residues. The J segment lost 7 bases and the V segment lost 2 bases, leaving 3 bases of the junction unmatched. The CDR3, as DNA: TGTGCCAGCAGTTACGGGACTAGCGGGAGTGGGACCCAGTACTTC. It is translated as CASSYGTSGSGTQYF.

This clone occurred once. CDR3: CASSQGTHGGYTF. For the CDR3, the DNA is TGCGCCAGCAGCCAAGGGACCCACGGTGGCTACACCTTC. The J gene is TRBJ1-2, the V gene TRBV4-1; D uncertain. CDR1 is MGHRA and CDR2 is YSYEKL in the germline V gene. V lost 1 base to trimming and J lost 7 bases, with 10 bases between them. The CDR3 has 13 amino acids.

This chain connects TRBV19 to TRBJ2-1, with 8 bases matching TRBD2. Unmatched junction bases numbered 9, after V lost 6 bases and J lost 5 bases. Germline V gene data show CDR1 as LNHDA and CDR2 as SQIVND (reference sequence). CDR3 length: 15 amino acids. The CDR3 region has the DNA TGTGCCAGTAGAAATCCGGGACTAGGGGACAATGAGCAGTTCTTC. Its translation is CASRNPGLGDNEQFF. Full variable domain (remainder filled in from reference TRBV19 and TRBJ2-1): DGGITQSPKYLFRKEGQNVTLSCEQNLNHDAMYWYRQDPGQGLRLIYYSQIVNDFQKGDIAEGYSVSREKKESFPLTVTSAQKNPTAFYLCASRNPGLGDNEQFFGPGTRLTVL.

The rearrangement uses TRBV10-3 and TRBJ1-2; D gene uncertain. From germline, CDR1 is ENHRY and CDR2 SYGVKD. Trimming removed 6 bases at V and 5 bases at J, with 10 bases between. There are 12 residues in the CDR3. The CDR3 reads CAIRAGSYGYTF. In nucleotides, the CDR3 is TGTGCCATCAGGGCAGGATCGTATGGCTACACCTTC.

The chain has TRBV28 and TRBJ1-5; perhaps TRBD1 as D (6 bases). CDR1 MDHEN and CDR2 SYDVKM come from the germline V gene. Trimming stripped 7 bases from V and 9 bases from J, with 16 bases between. The CDR3 covers 13 residues. The CDR3 loop reads CASTQTGYRPQHF. In nucleotides, the CDR3 is TGTGCCAGCACCCAGACAGGATATAGGCCCCAGCATTTT. The full variable domain, rest sourced from reference TRBV28 and TRBJ1-5, is DVKVTQSSRYLVKRTGEKVFLECVQDMDHENMFWYRQDPGLGLRLIYFSYDVKMKEKGDIPEGYSVSREKKERFSLILESASTNQTSMYLCASTQTGYRPQHFGDGTRLSIL.

The V gene is TRBV28, the J gene TRBJ2-5; TRBD1 is a possible D gene (6 bases). Trimming stripped 6 bases from V and 4 bases from J, with 15 bases between. The length of the CDR3 is 14 residues. Looked up from germline, CDR1 is MDHEN and CDR2 is SYDVKM. The CDR3: CASRKGQIGETQYF. In DNA form, the CDR3 reads TGTGCCAGCAGAAAAGGACAGATAGGAGAGACCCAGTACTTC.

Written as DNA, the CDR3 is TGCGCCAGCAAGGGTCCATCTACCAATCAGCCCCAGCATTTT. It yields the protein CASKGPSTNQPQHF. The chain joins TRBV10-2 to TRBJ1-5; the D is unclear. Trimming left V 7 bases short and J 3 bases short, with 13 bases between. Looked up from germline, CDR1 is WSHSY and CDR2 is SAAADI. The CDR3 runs to 14 residues.

Concerning this clone: A junction boundary mismatches the germline segment, possibly from a read error. The rearrangement uses TRBV24-1 and TRBJ2-2; D gene uncertain. The CDR3 spans 14 residues. Germline CDR1 KGHDR, CDR2 SFDVKD. As DNA, the CDR3 is TGTGCCACCAGTGCTTTGGCAAACACCGGGGAGCTGTTTTTT. Its translation: CATSALANTGELFF.

The CDR3 loop is CASSPRFGGVTEAFF. The CDR3 DNA reads TGCGCCAGCAGCCCTAGATTTGGAGGGGTCACTGAAGCTTTCTTT. The chain has TRBV5-1 and TRBJ1-1, with D perhaps matching TRBD1 (5 bases). Per germline, CDR1 SGHRS and CDR2 YFSETQ. The CDR3 sequence is 15 residues long. Deletions cut 4 bases from V and 4 bases from J, with 17 bases between.

CDR3 sequence: CASSPRQGSGNQPQHF. The CDR3 nucleotides are TGTGCCAGCAGTCCTCGACAGGGGTCTGGGAATCAGCCCCAGCATTTT. The chain joins TRBV28 to TRBJ1-5; 8 bases match TRBD1. CDR3 size: 16 residues. Looked up from germline, CDR1 is MDHEN and CDR2 is SYDVKM. The J segment lost 4 bases and the V segment lost 5 bases, leaving 10 bases of the junction unmatched.

The gene calls are TRBV7-6 and TRBJ2-5; D remains ambiguous. The germline V and J ends were trimmed by 1 base and 4 bases, with 7 bases remaining between them. CDR1 is SGHVS and CDR2 is FNYEAQ in the germline V gene. The CDR3 has 13 amino acids. CDR3 protein: CASSLVDGETQYF. CDR3 nucleotides: TGTGCCAGCAGCTTAGTGGACGGAGAGACCCAGTACTTC.

The rearrangement links TRBV27 to TRBJ1-5; perhaps TRBD1 as D (5 bases). Germline V gives CDR1 MNHEY, CDR2 SMNVEV (reference sequence). CDR3 size: 13 residues. V lost 2 bases and J lost 5, with 7 bases in between. CDR3 region: CASSLLGDQPQHF. The CDR3 DNA sequence: TGTGCCAGCAGTTTACTGGGGGATCAGCCCCAGCATTTT.

This clone was seen once. The chain has TRBV5-3 and TRBJ1-4; D may be TRBD1 (6 bases). TRBV5-3 is an ORF, with its function uncertain. CDR3 size: 15 residues. The V gene lost 4 bases and the J gene lost 2 bases, with 12 bases spanning the gap. Written as DNA, the CDR3 is TGTGCCAGAAGCCACTACAGGGTTACTAATGAAAAACTGTTTTTT. Amino acids: CARSHYRVTNEKLFF.

The genes are TRBV29-1 and TRBJ2-3, with a weak D call TRBD2 (5 bases). From germline, CDR1 is SQVTM and CDR2 ANQGSEA. V lost 7 bases and J lost 6, with 17 bases in between. The CDR3 covers 13 residues. The CDR3 protein is CSEYYGGTDTQYF. The CDR3 bases are TGCAGCGAGTACTACGGAGGAACGGATACGCAGTATTTT.

The chain uses TRBV5-1 and TRBJ1-1, with 7 positions matching TRBD1. The CDR3 covers 15 residues. From germline, CDR1 is SGHRS and CDR2 YFSETQ. V was clipped by 4 bases and J by 6 bases; unmatched bases: 12. CDR3 DNA: TGCGCCAGCAGCGGGGGAGGCACAGGGGCCTCTGAAGCTTTCTTT. This codes for CASSGGGTGASEAFF.

This clone was found once. This rearrangement joins TRBV24-1 to TRBJ1-2; no reliable D call. The CDR3 length is 14 residues. V gave up 2 bases and J gave up 6 bases, with 12 bases separating them. Germline lookup yields CDR1 KGHDR and CDR2 SFDVKD. This chain's CDR3 is CATSDWVQTDGYTF. DNA of the CDR3: TGTGCCACCAGTGATTGGGTCCAAACCGATGGCTACACCTTC.

This chain uses TRBV10-3 with TRBJ2-3, with no clear D. Germline V CDR1 and CDR2: ENHRY, SYGVKD. Trimming stripped 2 bases from V and 2 bases from J, with 2 bases between. This CDR3 region has 12 residues. CDR3 loop: CAISEDTDTQYF. Here the CDR3 DNA reads TGTGCCATCAGTGAGGACACAGATACGCAGTATTTT.

The chain combines TRBV18 with TRBJ2-7; maybe TRBD2 (5 bases). V was clipped by 3 bases and J by 5 bases, with 14 bases between them. The CDR3 has 14 residues. Germline CDR1 KGHSH, CDR2 LQKENI. Here the CDR3 DNA reads TGTGCCAGCTCACCTAGGGAGTTTACGGACGAGCAGTACTTC. As protein: CASSPREFTDEQYF.

This chain joins TRBV6-6 and TRBJ1-4; D call uncertain. This CDR3 is 14 amino acids long. CDR1 and CDR2 from the germline V gene are MNHNY and SVGAGI (reference sequence). V was clipped by 5 bases and J by 2 bases, with 9 bases between them. The CDR3 DNA follows: TGTGCCAGCAGTCCAAAATATACTAATGAAAAACTGTTTTTT. This encodes CASSPKYTNEKLFF.

As DNA, the CDR3 is TGTGCCAGTAGTAAGGGCAGTAAAGCTAACTATGGCTACACCTTC. The encoded protein is CASSKGSKANYGYTF. The chain links TRBV19 to TRBJ1-2; D not resolved. Trimming removed 4 bases from V and 0 bases from J, with 12 bases in between. The germline gives CDR1 LNHDA, CDR2 SQIVND (reference sequence). The CDR3 extends over 15 amino acids.

The chain uses TRBV6-6 and TRBJ2-7, with unresolved D. There are 12 residues in the CDR3. Germline V gene lookup returns CDR1 MNHNY and CDR2 SVGAGI (reference sequence). Trimming stripped 4 bases from V and 5 bases from J, with 9 bases between. The chain's CDR3 is CASSSPRDEQYF. The CDR3 coding sequence is TGTGCCAGCAGTTCTCCTCGGGACGAGCAGTACTTC.